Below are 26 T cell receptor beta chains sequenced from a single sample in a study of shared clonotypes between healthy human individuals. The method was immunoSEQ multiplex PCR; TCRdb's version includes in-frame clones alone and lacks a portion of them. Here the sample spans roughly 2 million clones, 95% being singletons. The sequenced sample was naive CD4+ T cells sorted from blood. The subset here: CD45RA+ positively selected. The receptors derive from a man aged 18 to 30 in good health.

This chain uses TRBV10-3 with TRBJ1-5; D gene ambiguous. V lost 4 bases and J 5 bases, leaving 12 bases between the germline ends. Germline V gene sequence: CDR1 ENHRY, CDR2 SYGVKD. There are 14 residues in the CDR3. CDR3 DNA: TGTGCCATCAGTGGAAGTTATACGGATCAGCCCCAGCATTTT. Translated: CAISGSYTDQPQHF.

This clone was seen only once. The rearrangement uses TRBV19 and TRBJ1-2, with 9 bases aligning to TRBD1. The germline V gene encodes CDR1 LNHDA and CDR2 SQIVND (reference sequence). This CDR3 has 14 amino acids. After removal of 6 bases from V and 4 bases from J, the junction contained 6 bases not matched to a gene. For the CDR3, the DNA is TGTGCCAGTAGGGGACAGGGTGGTTCCTATGGCTACACCTTC. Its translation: CASRGQGGSYGYTF.

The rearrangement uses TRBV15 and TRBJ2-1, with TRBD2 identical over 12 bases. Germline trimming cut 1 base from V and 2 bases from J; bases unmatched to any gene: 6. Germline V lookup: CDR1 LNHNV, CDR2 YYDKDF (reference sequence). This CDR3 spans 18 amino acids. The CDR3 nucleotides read TGTGCCACCAGCAGAGTCCCACTAGCGGGGGGCACCTACAATGAGCAGTTCTTC. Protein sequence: CATSRVPLAGGTYNEQFF.

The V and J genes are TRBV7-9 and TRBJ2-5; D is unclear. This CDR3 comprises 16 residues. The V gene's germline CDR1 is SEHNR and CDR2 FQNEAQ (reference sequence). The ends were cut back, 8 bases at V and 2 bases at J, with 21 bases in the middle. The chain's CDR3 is CASSLEWGSVQETQYF. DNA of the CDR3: TGTGCCAGCTCCCTAGAGTGGGGTTCCGTGCAAGAGACCCAGTACTTC.

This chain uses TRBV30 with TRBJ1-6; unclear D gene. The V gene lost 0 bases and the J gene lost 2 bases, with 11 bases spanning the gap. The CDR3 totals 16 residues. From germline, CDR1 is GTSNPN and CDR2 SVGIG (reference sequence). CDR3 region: CAWSVRGSTYNSPLHF. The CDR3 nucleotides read TGTGCCTGGAGTGTACGCGGGAGTACCTATAATTCACCCCTCCACTTT.

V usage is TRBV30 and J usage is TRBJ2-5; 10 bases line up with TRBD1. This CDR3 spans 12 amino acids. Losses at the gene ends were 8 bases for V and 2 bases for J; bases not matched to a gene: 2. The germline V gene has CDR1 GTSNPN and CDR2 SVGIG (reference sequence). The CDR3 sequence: CAGDRGQETQYF. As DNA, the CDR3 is TGTGCCGGGGACAGGGGACAAGAGACCCAGTACTTC.

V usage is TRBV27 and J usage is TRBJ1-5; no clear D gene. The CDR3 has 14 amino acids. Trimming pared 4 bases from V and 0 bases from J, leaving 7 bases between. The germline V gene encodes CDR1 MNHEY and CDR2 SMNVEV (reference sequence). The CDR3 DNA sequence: TGTGCCAGCAGTTCGACATATAGCAATCAGCCCCAGCATTTT. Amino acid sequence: CASSSTYSNQPQHF.

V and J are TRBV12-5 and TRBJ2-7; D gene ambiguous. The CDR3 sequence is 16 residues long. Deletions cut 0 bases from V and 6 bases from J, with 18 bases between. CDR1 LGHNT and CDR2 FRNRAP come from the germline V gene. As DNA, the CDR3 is TGTGCTAGTGGTTTGGTCGTAAGCGCTTCTTTCGGCGAGCAGTACTTC. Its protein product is CASGLVVSASFGEQYF.

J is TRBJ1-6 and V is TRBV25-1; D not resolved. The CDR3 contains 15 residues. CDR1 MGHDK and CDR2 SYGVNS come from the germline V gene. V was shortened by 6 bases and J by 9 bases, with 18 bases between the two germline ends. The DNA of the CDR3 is TGTGCCAGCAGCTCGAGGGTCAACCTCGGTTCACCCCTCCACTTT. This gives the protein CASSSRVNLGSPLHF.

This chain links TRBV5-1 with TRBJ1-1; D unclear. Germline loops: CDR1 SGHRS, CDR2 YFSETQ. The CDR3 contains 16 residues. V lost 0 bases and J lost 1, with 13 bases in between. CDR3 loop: CASSLGSRAANTEAFF. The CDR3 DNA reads TGCGCCAGCAGCTTGGGATCCCGGGCCGCGAACACTGAAGCTTTCTTT.

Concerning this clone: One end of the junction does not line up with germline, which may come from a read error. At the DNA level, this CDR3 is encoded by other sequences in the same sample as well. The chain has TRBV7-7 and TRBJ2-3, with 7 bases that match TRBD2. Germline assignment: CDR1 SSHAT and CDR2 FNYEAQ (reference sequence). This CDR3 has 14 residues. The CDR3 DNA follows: TGTGCTAGCAGCCCTAGCGGAGGCACAGATACGCAGTATTTT. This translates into CASSPSGGTDTQYF.

CDR3 DNA: TGTGCCAGTAGTCCTACCGGGACTGCGAAGCCCCAGCATTTT. Translating it yields CASSPTGTAKPQHF. The genes are TRBV19 and TRBJ1-5, with D possibly matching TRBD1 (5 bases). Germline V gives CDR1 LNHDA, CDR2 SQIVND (reference sequence). The V end was cut by 5 bases, the J end by 8 bases, with 16 bases between. CDR3 size: 14 residues.

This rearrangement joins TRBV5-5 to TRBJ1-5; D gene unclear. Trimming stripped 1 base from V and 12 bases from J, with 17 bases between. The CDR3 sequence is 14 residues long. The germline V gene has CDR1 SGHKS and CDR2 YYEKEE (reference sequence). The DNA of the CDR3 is TGTGCCAGCAGCTTGAACCCGGGGTGGGCCCACCAGCATTTT. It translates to CASSLNPGWAHQHF.

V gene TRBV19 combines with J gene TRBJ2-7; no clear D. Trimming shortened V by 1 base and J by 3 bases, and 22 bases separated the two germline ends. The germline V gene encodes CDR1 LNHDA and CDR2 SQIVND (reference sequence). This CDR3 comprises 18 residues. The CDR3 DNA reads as TGTGCCAGTAGTATAGGCCCCCCCGACTCAGGATATTACTACGAGCAGTACTTC. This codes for CASSIGPPDSGYYYEQYF.

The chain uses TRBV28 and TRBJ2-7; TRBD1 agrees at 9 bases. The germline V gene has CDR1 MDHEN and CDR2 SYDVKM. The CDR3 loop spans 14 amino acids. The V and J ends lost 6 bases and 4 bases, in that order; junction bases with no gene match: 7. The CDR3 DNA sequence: TGTGCCAGCAGACCCACAGGGGGCGTTTACGAGCAGTACTTC. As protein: CASRPTGGVYEQYF.

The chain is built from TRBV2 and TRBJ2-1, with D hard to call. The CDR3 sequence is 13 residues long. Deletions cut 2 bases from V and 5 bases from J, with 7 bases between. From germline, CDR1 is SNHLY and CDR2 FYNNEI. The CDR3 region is CASSELADNEQFF. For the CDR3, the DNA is TGTGCCAGCAGTGAACTCGCCGACAATGAGCAGTTCTTC.

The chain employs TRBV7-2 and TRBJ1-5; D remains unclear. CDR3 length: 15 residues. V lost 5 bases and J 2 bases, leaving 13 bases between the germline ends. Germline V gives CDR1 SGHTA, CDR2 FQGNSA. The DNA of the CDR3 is TGTGCCAGCAGCCTTAATCGAGGCGGCAATCAGCCCCAGCATTTT. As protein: CASSLNRGGNQPQHF.

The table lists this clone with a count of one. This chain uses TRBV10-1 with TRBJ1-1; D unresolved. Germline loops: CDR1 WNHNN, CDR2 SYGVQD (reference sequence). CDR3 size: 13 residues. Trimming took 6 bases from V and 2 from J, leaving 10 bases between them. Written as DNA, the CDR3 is TGCGCCAGCAGCCCACGAATCAACACTGAAGCTTTCTTT. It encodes CASSPRINTEAFF.

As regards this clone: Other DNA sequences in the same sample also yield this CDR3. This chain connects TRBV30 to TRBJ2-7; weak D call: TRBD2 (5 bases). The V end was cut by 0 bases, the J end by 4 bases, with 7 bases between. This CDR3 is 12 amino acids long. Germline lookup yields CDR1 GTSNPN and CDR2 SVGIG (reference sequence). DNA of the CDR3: TGTGCCTGGAGTGTTACGGGGTACGAGCAGTACTTC. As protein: CAWSVTGYEQYF.

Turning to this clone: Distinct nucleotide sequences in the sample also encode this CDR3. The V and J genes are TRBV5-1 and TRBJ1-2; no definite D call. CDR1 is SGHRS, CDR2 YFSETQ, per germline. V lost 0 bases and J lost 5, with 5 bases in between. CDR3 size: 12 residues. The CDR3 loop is CASSLGQYGYTF. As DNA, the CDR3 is TGCGCCAGCAGCTTGGGTCAGTATGGCTACACCTTC.

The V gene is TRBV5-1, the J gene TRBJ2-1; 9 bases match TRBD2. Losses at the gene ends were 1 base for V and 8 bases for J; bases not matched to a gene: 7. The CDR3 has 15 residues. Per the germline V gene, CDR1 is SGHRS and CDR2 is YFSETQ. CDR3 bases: TGCGCCAGCAGCTTGAGACTAGCGGAGCGATATGAGCAGTTCTTC. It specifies CASSLRLAERYEQFF.

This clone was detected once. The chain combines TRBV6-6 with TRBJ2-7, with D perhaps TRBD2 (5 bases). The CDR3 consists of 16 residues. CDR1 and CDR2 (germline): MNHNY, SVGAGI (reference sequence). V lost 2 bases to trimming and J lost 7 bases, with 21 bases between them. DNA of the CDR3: TGTGCCAGCAGTTACCCACCGGACTCCCGGGCGGGTGAGCAGTACTTC. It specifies CASSYPPDSRAGEQYF.

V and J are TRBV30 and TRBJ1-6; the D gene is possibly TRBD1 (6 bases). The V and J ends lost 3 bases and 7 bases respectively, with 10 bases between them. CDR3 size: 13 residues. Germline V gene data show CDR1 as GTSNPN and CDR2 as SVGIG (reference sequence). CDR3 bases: TGTGCCTGGAGGCCGGACAGCAATTCACCCCTCCACTTT. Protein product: CAWRPDSNSPLHF. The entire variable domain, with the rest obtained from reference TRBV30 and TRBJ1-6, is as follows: SQTIHQWPATLVQPVGSPLSLECTVEGTSNPNLYWYRQAAGRGLQLLFYSVGIGQISSEVPQNLSASRPQDRQFILSSKKLLLSDSGFYLCAWRPDSNSPLHFGNGTRLTVT.

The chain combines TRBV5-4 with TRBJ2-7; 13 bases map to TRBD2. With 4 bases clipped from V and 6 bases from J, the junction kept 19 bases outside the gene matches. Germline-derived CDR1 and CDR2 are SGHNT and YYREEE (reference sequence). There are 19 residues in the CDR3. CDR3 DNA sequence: TGTGCCAGCAGCCCAGAACCGACTAGCGGGAGGCTGGTAAAGGGCGAGCAGTACTTC. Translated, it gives CASSPEPTSGRLVKGEQYF.

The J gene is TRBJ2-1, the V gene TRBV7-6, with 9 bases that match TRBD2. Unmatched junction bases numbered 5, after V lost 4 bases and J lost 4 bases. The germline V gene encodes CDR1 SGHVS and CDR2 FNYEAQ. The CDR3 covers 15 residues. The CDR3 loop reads CASSSSGTVYNEQFF. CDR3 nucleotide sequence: TGTGCCAGCAGCTCTAGCGGGACGGTGTACAATGAGCAGTTCTTC.

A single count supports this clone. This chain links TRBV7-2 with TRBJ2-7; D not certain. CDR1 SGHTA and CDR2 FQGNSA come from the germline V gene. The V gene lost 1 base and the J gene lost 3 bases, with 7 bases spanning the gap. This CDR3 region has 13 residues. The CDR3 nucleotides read TGTGCCAGCAGCTTAGTACAGCGCTACGAGCAGTACTTC. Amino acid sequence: CASSLVQRYEQYF. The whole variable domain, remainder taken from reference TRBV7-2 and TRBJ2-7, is GAGVSQSPSNKVTEKGKDVELRCDPISGHTALYWYRQSLGQGLEFLIYFQGNSAPDKSGLPSDRFSAERTGGSVSTLTIQRTQQEDSAVYLCASSLVQRYEQYFGPGTRLTVT.